Ten or more counts support the clone carrying this T cell receptor beta chain. Antigen specificity is unknown. TCRdb re-derived calls from the 5' RACE reads in MiXCR, one entry per CDR3 protein. The sample lists 27,000 or so distinct CDR3 sequences; 7.4% were seen once. The germline V gene encodes CDR1 KGHSH and CDR2 LQKENI. The CDR3 runs 14 residues. The germline V and J ends were trimmed by 1 base and 7 bases, with 11 bases remaining between them. The sample originates from a study of T-cell memory formation after mild COVID-19. Whole-study results and caveats: Detection of some responders pre-infection suggested pre-existing cross-reactive memory T cells participated. Among contracting clones, CD4+ were mainly CM/EM and CD8+ enriched in EMRA.

Sequencing was carried out using PBMCs or a T cell subset sorted from them (not recorded which). This receptor was obtained from an adult woman who had mild COVID-19 (a few samples of this study predate the infection). Cell type and time point are not known. This rearrangement joins TRBV18 to TRBJ1-5; D is unresolved. The CDR3 is CASSPQGTMQPQHF. In nucleotides, the CDR3 is TGTGCCAGCTCACCACAGGGTACGATGCAGCCCCAGCATTTT.